This TCR beta chain was identified during a study of blood T cell repertoires in COVID-19. This clone appeared once. Participants' reported clinical history set cohort assignment. The CDR3 consists of 13 residues. Trimming removed 3 bases at V and 6 bases at J, with 11 bases between. The germline gives CDR1 GTSNPN, CDR2 SVGIG (reference sequence). Generated by immunoSEQ multiplex PCR, the TCRdb table keeps only in-frame clones and is missing some. The sample yields 150,000 to 200,000 clones, under 85% seen once. The sequenced material came from PBMCs or T cells enriched from blood (not recorded which). The chain has TRBV30 and TRBJ1-4; D unresolved. The receptor comes from a man aged 45-65 years who had recovered from COVID-19. CDR3: CAWSGMMDEKLFF. As DNA, the CDR3 is TGTGCCTGGAGCGGGATGATGGATGAAAAACTGTTTTTT.